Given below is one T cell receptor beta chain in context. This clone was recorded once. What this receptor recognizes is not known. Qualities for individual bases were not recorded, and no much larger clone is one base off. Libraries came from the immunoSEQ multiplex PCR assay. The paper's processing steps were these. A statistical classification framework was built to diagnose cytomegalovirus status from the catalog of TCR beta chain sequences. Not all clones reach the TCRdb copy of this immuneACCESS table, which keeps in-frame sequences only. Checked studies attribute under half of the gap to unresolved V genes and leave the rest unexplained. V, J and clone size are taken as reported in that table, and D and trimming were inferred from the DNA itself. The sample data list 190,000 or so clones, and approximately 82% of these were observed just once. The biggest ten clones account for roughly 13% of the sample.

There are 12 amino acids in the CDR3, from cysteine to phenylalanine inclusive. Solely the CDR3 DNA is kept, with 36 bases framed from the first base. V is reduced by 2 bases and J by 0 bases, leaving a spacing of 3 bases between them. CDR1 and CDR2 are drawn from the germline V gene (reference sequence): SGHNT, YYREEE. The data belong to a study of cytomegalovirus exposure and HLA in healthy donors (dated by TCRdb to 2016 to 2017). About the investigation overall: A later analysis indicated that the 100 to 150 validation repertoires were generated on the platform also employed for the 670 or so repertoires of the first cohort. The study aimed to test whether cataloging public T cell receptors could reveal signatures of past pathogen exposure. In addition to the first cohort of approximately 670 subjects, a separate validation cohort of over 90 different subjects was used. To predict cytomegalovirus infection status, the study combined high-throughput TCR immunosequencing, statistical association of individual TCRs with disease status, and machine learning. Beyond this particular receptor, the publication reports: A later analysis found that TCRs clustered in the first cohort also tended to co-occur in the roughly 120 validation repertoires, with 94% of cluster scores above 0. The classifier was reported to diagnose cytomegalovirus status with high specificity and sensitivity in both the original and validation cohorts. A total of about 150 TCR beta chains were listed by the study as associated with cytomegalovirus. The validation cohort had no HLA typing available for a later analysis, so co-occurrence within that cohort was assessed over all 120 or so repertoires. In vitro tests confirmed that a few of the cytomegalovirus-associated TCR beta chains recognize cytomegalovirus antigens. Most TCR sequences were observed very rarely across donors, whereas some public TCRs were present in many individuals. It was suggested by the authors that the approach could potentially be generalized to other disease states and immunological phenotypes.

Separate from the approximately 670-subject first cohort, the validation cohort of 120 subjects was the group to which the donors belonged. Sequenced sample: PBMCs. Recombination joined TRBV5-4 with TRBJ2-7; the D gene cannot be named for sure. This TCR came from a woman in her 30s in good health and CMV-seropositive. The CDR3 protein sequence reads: CASSFNSYEQYF. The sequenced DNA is TGTGCCAGCAGCTTCAACTCCTACGAGCAGTACTTC.